This T cell receptor (beta chain) was identified in a study of regulatory T cells in long-lasting Graves disease. Time point noted: newly diagnosed GD, antithyroid drugs for less than 3 months. There was RNA extracted from PBMCs, and the TCR library was made from it. Study-wide results and caveats: Among persistent patients, a larger number of public clonotypes were shared (approximately 2,900) than among newly diagnosed patients (about 970).

This clonotype came up many times. Its antigen is as yet unknown. V lost 0 bases to trimming and J lost 5 bases, with 14 bases between them. CDR1 is SGHRS, CDR2 YFSETQ, per germline. CDR3 size: 15 residues. Libraries of TCR beta came from iRepertoire HTBI primers plus Arm-PCR of CDR3 regions. TCRdb independently ran MiXCR on the multiplex PCR reads; one entry per CDR3 protein. Of roughly 500,000 distinct CDR3 sequences in the sample, approximately 13% are singletons; the top ten hold 8.5% to 10%. The same sample was also used in a study of T cells in Graves' hyperthyroidism and ophthalmopathy. That source reports: Uncontrolled infection, other autoimmune disease, pregnancy or lactation led to exclusion.

This TCR was sampled from a man aged 25 to 45 with Graves disease. The input for sequencing was peripheral blood mononuclear cells (PBMCs), taken at new diagnosis, from a patient treated with antithyroid drugs. The chain employs TRBV5-1 and TRBJ1-1; weak D call: TRBD1 (6 bases). CDR3 in DNA: TGCGCCAGCAGCTTGGTTGGGGGGCTGAGGACTGAAGCTTTCTTT. This encodes CASSLVGGLRTEAFF.